This T cell receptor beta chain comes out of a study of T cell clonality in common variable immunodeficiency. Sequencing used immunoSEQ multiplex PCR; TCRdb keeps in-frame clones, though not all of them. The sample is made up of around 29,000 clones, none counted only once. The clonotype comes from a person between 18 and 75 years old in good health. The sample comprised peripheral blood mononuclear cells.

The CDR3 bases that were read are TGCGCCAGCAGCCTTGGGACAGACGATTCGCCA. Translation: CASSLGTDDSP. The CDR3 reads in full as CASSLGTDDSPLFF. This chain links TRBV5-1 with TRBJ1-4; TRBD1 matches at 7 bases. The CDR3 end lies 3 residues beyond the end of the read and is filled in from the germline J gene. Germline V CDR1 and CDR2: SGHRS, YFSETQ. This CDR3 comprises 14 residues.